These T cell receptor beta chains were read from a single sample in a study of blood T cell repertoires in COVID-19. Libraries were prepared by immunoSEQ multiplex PCR; TCRdb keeps only in-frame clonotypes and omits some of them. The sample yields about 34,000 clones, 90% seen once. Sequenced material: peripheral blood. Every receptor here comes from an elderly man with acute or convalescent COVID-19. Both conserved end residues are part of each CDR3. A D gene is named only where the DNA matches it firmly. Clone size, where shown, is once, few, many, or a class for clones that have expanded.

once	TRBJ1-2	.	TRBV21-1	CATEGGRNYGYTF	TGTGCCACGGAAGGGGGACGGAACTATGGCTACACCTTC
.	TRBJ1-1	.	TRBV9	CASSARGQFTNTEAFF	TGTGCCAGCAGCGCCAGGGGCCAGTTTACCAACACTGAAGCTTTCTTT
.	TRBJ1-2	.	TRBV6-5	CASRPGQTWGGYTF	TGTGCCAGCAGACCCGGACAGACCTGGGGGGGCTACACCTTC
few	TRBJ2-5	.	TRBV7-6	CASSQAMAGETQYF	TGTGCCAGCAGCCAAGCTATGGCAGGCGAGACCCAGTACTTC
.	TRBJ1-2	TRBD1	TRBV11-2	CASSPRQGSLLGYGYTF	TGTGCCAGCAGCCCAAGACAGGGGTCGCTTCTAGGCTATGGCTACACCTTC
.	TRBJ2-7	.	TRBV21-1	CASSKRDRVTYEQYF	TGTGCCAGCAGCAAAAGGGACAGGGTGACCTACGAGCAGTACTTC
.	TRBJ2-5	TRBD1	TRBV7-9	CASSNRRTGSETQYF	TGTGCCAGCAGCAACCGGCGGACAGGGTCGGAGACCCAGTACTTC
.	TRBJ1-1	.	TRBV5-5	CASSGGPGNTEAFF	TGTGCCAGCAGCGGGGGCCCAGGGAACACTGAAGCTTTCTTT
.	TRBJ1-4	TRBD1	TRBV19	CASSDRGTGGEKLFF	TGTGCCAGTAGTGACCGGGGGACAGGGGGTGAAAAACTGTTTTTT
.	TRBJ2-6	.	TRBV28	CASSFQGLPWANVLTF	TGTGCCAGCAGTTTTCAGGGTTTACCCTGGGCCAACGTCCTGACTTTC
.	TRBJ1-1	.	TRBV5-5	CASSLFPTRGMAEAFF	TGTGCCAGCAGCTTATTTCCAACCAGGGGAATGGCTGAAGCTTTCTTT
.	TRBJ2-5	.	TRBV4-1	CASSPSATRQETQYF	TGCGCCAGCAGCCCTTCTGCCACGCGACAAGAGACCCAGTACTTC
.	TRBJ2-5	.	TRBV5-1	CASRGGAQETQYF	TGCGCCAGCAGAGGGGGGGCGCAAGAGACCCAGTACTTC
.	TRBJ1-2	.	TRBV28	CASSLGHYYGYTF	TGTGCCAGCAGTTTAGGGCACTACTATGGCTACACCTTC
.	TRBJ1-4	.	TRBV5-1	CASSLAGDLGEKLFF	TGCGCCAGCAGCTTGGCCGGGGATTTGGGTGAAAAACTGTTTTTT
few	TRBJ2-7	TRBD1	TRBV9	CASSPRLGTGSYEQYF	TGTGCCAGCAGCCCCCGATTGGGGACAGGTTCCTACGAGCAGTACTTC
.	TRBJ2-7	.	TRBV5-1	CASSLNSPYEQYF	TGCGCCAGCAGCTTGAACAGCCCCTACGAGCAGTACTTC
.	TRBJ2-3	TRBD2	TRBV7-8	CASSLFLAGDTDTQYF	TGTGCCAGCAGCTTATTCCTAGCGGGGGACACAGATACGCAGTATTTT
.	TRBJ2-7	.	TRBV6-5	CASRVGQSYEQYF	TGTGCCAGCAGGGTAGGACAGTCCTACGAGCAGTACTTC
.	TRBJ2-7	.	TRBV18	CASSPPTSAVEQYF	TGTGCCAGCTCACCCCCAACTAGTGCGGTCGAGCAGTACTTC
.	TRBJ1-2	TRBD1	TRBV27	CASSYSPGQGYTF	TGTGCCAGCAGTTATTCCCCGGGACAGGGTTACACCTTC
.	TRBJ2-1	TRBD1	TRBV5-4	CASSRDRGSYNEQFF	TGTGCCAGCAGCCGCGACAGGGGGTCCTACAATGAGCAGTTCTTC
.	TRBJ2-1	.	TRBV7-9	CASSLLAVNEQFF	TGTGCCAGCAGCTTATTAGCCGTCAATGAGCAGTTCTTC
.	TRBJ2-1	TRBD1	TRBV11-3	CASSQSGTGDNEQFF	TGTGCCAGCAGCCAATCCGGGACAGGGGACAATGAGCAGTTCTTC
few	TRBJ1-5	TRBD1	TRBV29-1	CSVWDRGEQPQHF	TGCAGCGTATGGGACAGGGGAGAACAGCCCCAGCATTTT
few	TRBJ1-4	TRBD1	TRBV11-2	CASSATGVIEKLFF	TGTGCCAGCAGCGCGACAGGGGTGATTGAAAAACTGTTTTTT
.	TRBJ1-3	.	TRBV6-5	CASRRGTNGNTIYF	TGTGCCAGCAGGCGAGGGACAAACGGAAACACCATATATTTT
.	TRBJ1-4	.	TRBV6-5	CASSLSGVEKLFF	TGTGCCTCTTCCTTATCCGGAGTCGAAAAACTGTTTTTT
.	TRBJ1-1	.	TRBV7-9	CASSPGGNTEAFF	TGTGCCAGCAGTCCGGGGGGGAACACTGAAGCTTTCTTT
.	TRBJ2-3	.	TRBV15	CATSPGGANTDTQYF	TGTGCCACCTCCCCTGGGGGCGCTAACACAGATACGCAGTATTTT
.	TRBJ1-1	.	TRBV2	CASTGARAPNTEAFF	TGTGCCAGCACCGGAGCCAGGGCCCCGAACACTGAAGCTTTCTTT
.	TRBJ2-1	.	TRBV10-1	CASSESGAGNEQFF	TGCGCCAGCAGTGAGTCTGGTGCCGGCAATGAGCAGTTCTTC
.	TRBJ2-3	.	TRBV29-1	CSVDGGAWDTQYF	TGCAGCGTTGATGGTGGGGCTTGGGATACGCAGTATTTT